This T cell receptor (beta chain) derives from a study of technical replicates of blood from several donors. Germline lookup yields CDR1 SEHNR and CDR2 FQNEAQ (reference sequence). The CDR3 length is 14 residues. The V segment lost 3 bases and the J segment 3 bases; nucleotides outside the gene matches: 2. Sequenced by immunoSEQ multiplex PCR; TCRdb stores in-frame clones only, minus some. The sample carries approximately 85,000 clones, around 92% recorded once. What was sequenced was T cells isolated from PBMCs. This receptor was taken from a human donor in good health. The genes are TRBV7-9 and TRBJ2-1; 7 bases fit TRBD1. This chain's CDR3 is CASSFGTVYNEQFF. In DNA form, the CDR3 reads TGTGCCAGCAGCTTCGGGACAGTCTACAATGAGCAGTTCTTC.